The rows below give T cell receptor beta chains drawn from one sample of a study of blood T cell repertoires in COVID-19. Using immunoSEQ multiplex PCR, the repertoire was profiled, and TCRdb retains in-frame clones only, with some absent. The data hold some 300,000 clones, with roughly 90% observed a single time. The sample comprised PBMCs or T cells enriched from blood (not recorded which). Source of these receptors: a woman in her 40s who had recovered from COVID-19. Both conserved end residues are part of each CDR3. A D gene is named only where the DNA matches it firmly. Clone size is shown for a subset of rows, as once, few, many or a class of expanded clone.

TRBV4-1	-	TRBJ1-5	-	TGCGCCAGCAGCCAAGCGGGGTTTGGGAGCAATCAGCCCCAGCATTTT	CASSQAGFGSNQPQHF
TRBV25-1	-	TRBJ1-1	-	TGTGCCAGCACCGAAATTGAGGGAATTAAAGCTTTCTTT	CASTEIEGIKAFF
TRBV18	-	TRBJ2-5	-	TGTGCCAGCTCACGGCTAGAGGGAGAGACCCAGTACTTC	CASSRLEGETQYF
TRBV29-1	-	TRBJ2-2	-	TGCAGCGTCGCTACCGGGACAATGAACACCGGGGAGCTGTTTTTT	CSVATGTMNTGELFF
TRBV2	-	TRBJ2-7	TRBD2	TGTGCCAGCAGCGACCGGACTAGCGGGTTTTCCTACGAGCAGTACTTC	CASSDRTSGFSYEQYF
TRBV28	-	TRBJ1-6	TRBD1	TGTGCCAGCAGTCTAACCAAGGGGACAGGGGGTGTTTCACCCCTCCACTTT	CASSLTKGTGGVSPLHF
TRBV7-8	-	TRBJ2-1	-	TGTGCCAGCAGCTTGTTTCTAGCGCTGTACAATGAGCAGTTCTTC	CASSLFLALYNEQFF
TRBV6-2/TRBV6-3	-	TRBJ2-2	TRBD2	TGTGCCAGCAGCGGACTAGCGGGAGTCGCGGGCTATAACACCGGGGAGCTGTTTTTT	CASSGLAGVAGYNTGELFF
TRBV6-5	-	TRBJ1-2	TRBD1	TGTGCCAGCAGGCCCGGGACAGGGATCTATGGCTACACCTTC	CASRPGTGIYGYTF
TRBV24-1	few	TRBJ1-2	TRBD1	TGTGCCACCAGTGAAACAGGGGGCACTGGCTACACCTTC	CATSETGGTGYTF
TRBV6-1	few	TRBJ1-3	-	TGTGCCAGCAGTGAAGTTTCCGCTACTCCACTCTCTGGAAACACCATATATTTT	CASSEVSATPLSGNTIYF
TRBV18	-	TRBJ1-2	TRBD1	TGTGCCAGCTCACCGAACCGGGACAGTAATGGCTACACCTTC	CASSPNRDSNGYTF
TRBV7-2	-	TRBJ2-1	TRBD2	TGTGCCAGCAGCTTGTCGACTAGCCGGTACAATGAGCAGTTCTTC	CASSLSTSRYNEQFF
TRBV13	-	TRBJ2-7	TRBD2	TGTGCCAGCAGCCCCACTAGCGGGAATGCCGAGCAGTACTTC	CASSPTSGNAEQYF
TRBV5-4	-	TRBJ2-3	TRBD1	TGTGCCAGCAGCCCTAGAGGACAGGGTTCATATACGCAGTATTTT	CASSPRGQGSYTQYF
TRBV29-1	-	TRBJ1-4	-	TGCAGCGTTGAAGATTTGAGTGATGAAAAACTGTTTTTT	CSVEDLSDEKLFF
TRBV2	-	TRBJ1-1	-	TGTGCCAGCACGGACAACAGGAACACTGAAGCTTTCTTT	CASTDNRNTEAFF
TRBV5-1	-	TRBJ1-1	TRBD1	TGCGCCAGCAGCGAAACAGGGGGCGCAGGGACTGAAGCTTTCTTT	CASSETGGAGTEAFF
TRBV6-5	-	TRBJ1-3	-	TGTGCCGTAAAGCGGGGCAGCGCTGGAAACACCATATATTTT	CAVKRGSAGNTIYF
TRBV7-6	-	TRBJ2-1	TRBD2	TGTGCCAGCAGCTACCTAGCGGGACCCTACAATGAGCAGTTCTTC	CASSYLAGPYNEQFF
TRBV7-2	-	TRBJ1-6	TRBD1	TGTGCCAGCAGCCGTATGACAGGGAATAATTCACCCCTCCACTTT	CASSRMTGNNSPLHF
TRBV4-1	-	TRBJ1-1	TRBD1	TGCGCCAGCAGCCAGAGCACCGGGACAGGGGACACTGAAGCTTTCTTT	CASSQSTGTGDTEAFF
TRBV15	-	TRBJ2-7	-	TGTGCCACCAGCAGAGATATAGGAGCCTCCGAGCAGTACTTC	CATSRDIGASEQYF
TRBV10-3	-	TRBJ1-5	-	TGTGCCATCAGTGATAGGGACACTAATCAGCCCCAGCATTTT	CAISDRDTNQPQHF
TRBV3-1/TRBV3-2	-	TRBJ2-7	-	TGTGCCAGCAGCCAGAGGCAGGACAGCTACGAGCAGTACTTC	CASSQRQDSYEQYF
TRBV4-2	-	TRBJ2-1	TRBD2	TGTGCCAGCAGCCAAGTGGGTAGCGGGGCCTCCTACAATGAGCAGTTCTTC	CASSQVGSGASYNEQFF
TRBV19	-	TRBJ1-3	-	TGTGCCAGTAGTTCTCGGACGGGAGACTCTGGAAACACCATATATTTT	CASSSRTGDSGNTIYF
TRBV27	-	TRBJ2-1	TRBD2	TGTGCCAGCAGTTGGCGGGAGGCCCGCAATGAGCAGTTCTTC	CASSWREARNEQFF
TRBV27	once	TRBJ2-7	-	TGTGCCAGCGGACTGGACGGACCCGTTGAGCAGTACTTC	CASGLDGPVEQYF
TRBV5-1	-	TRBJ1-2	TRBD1	TGCGCCAGCAGCCTCGGGACAGGGCAATCTGGCTACACCTTC	CASSLGTGQSGYTF
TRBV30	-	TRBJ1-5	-	TGTGCCTGGAGTGCCGCGCGGGAGTCTCTTAGCAATCAGCCCCAGCATTTT	CAWSAARESLSNQPQHF
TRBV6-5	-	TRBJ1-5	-	TGTGCCAGCAGCAGACAGGTTAATCAGCCCCAGCATTTT	CASSRQVNQPQHF
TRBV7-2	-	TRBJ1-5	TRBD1	TGTGCCAGCAGCTTAGTGGGGCAGGGGGGCGGACAGCCCCAGCATTTT	CASSLVGQGGGQPQHF
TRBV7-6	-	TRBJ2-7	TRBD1	TGTGCCAGCAGCCCTGGACAGGGAGCAAGGGGCGAGCAGTACTTC	CASSPGQGARGEQYF
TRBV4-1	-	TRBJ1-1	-	TGCGCCAGCAGCCAAGAATCAGACACTGAAGCTTTCTTT	CASSQESDTEAFF
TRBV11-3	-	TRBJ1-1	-	TGTGCCAGCAGCCAGAGGGGGGGCAGTGGCACTGAAGCTTTCTTT	CASSQRGGSGTEAFF
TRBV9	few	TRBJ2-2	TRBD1	TGTGCCAGCAGCTTTCGACAGGGTACCGGGGAGCTGTTTTTT	CASSFRQGTGELFF
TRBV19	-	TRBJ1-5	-	TGTGCCAGTAGTACCGGGGTAACCAATCAGCCCCAGCATTTT	CASSTGVTNQPQHF
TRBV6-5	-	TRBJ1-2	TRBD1	TGTGCCAGCATCCTCGGACAGGGGGCGTATGGCTACACCTTC	CASILGQGAYGYTF
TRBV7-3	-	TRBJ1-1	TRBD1	TGTGCCAGCAGCGTCAGGGGGCTAACTGAAGCTTTCTTT	CASSVRGLTEAFF
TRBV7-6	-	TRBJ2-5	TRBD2	TGTGCCAGCAGCTTAGTCCCTAGCGGGGGGCGGAGGGAGACCCAGTACTTC	CASSLVPSGGRRETQYF
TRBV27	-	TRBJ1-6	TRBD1	TGTGCCAGCCGAGGACAGGGCAATTCACCCCTCCACTTT	CASRGQGNSPLHF
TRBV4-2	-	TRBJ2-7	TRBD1	TGTGCCAGCAGCCAGAGACCGGGACAGGGTGGTGAGCAGTACTTC	CASSQRPGQGGEQYF
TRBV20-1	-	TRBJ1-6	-	TGCAGTGGAGGAGAATCACCCCTCCACTTT	CSGGESPLHF
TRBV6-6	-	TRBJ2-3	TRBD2	TGTGCCAGCAGTTACTCACTAGCGGGGGGCACAGATACGCAGTATTTT	CASSYSLAGGTDTQYF
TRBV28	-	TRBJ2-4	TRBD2	TGTGCCAGCAGTTTACTAGCGGGGGCCATCAAAAACATTCAGTACTTC	CASSLLAGAIKNIQYF
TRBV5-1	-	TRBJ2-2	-	TGCGCCAGCAGCTTGAGGGGTGCCGCGAACACCGGGGAGCTGTTTTTT	CASSLRGAANTGELFF
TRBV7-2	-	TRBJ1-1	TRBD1	TGTGCCAGCAGCTTACAGGGGGCAGGGGGAACTGAAGCTTTCTTT	CASSLQGAGGTEAFF
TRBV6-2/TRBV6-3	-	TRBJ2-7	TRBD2	TGTGCCAGCAGTTACTCGCCGGGACTAGCGGGAGGGCCGGTCTACGAGCAGTACTTC	CASSYSPGLAGGPVYEQYF
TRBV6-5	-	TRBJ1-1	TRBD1	TGTGCCAGCCGGACGGTGACAGGGTCGAACACTGAAGCTTTCTTT	CASRTVTGSNTEAFF
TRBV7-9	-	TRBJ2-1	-	TGTGCCAGCAGCTTAGACGGGACTGCTGAGCAGTTCTTC	CASSLDGTAEQFF
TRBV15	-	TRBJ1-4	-	TGTGCCACGCGGGGGGACCCTGGGGAAAAACTGTTTTTT	CATRGDPGEKLFF
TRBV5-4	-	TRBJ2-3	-	TGTGCCAGCAGCTTTTACTCTAGCACAGATACGCAGTATTTT	CASSFYSSTDTQYF
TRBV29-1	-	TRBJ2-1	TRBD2	TGCAGCGTTGAGAGTGGAGCGGGAGTCAATGAGCAGTTCTTC	CSVESGAGVNEQFF
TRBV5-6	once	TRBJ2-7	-	TGTGCCAGCAGTTCGGGTGCCTACGAGCAGTACTTC	CASSSGAYEQYF
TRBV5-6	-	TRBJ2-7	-	TGTGCCAGCAGCCGAACGGGACTCCGGTACGAGCAGTACTTC	CASSRTGLRYEQYF
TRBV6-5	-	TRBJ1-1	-	TGTGCCAGCATGAGGGACACGGCATGGCCCACTGAAGCTTTCTTT	CASMRDTAWPTEAFF
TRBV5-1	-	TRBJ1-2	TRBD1	TGCGCCAGCAGCTCTATAGTGACAGGGGGCAACTATGGCTACACCTTC	CASSSIVTGGNYGYTF
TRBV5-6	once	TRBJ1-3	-	TGTGCCAGCAGCCCTGGGATAGGGGCCGTCTCTGGAAACACCATATATTTT	CASSPGIGAVSGNTIYF
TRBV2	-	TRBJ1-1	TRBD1	TGTGCCAGCAGGGTACAGGGGATGAACACTGAAGCTTTCTTT	CASRVQGMNTEAFF